The rows below give T cell receptor beta chains drawn from one sample of a study of cytomegalovirus exposure and HLA in healthy donors. Profiling relied on immunoSEQ multiplex PCR, and the TCRdb table lists in-frame clones only, not all of them. The ten top clones account for approximately 1.8%, within a sample of tens of thousands of clones. Sequences were obtained from PBMCs. These receptors originate from a woman in her twenties or thirties in good health and CMV-seronegative. Both conserved end residues are part of each CDR3. A D gene is named only where the DNA matches it firmly.

TRBV2	TRBJ1-5	NA	CASSEAPWAQPQHF	TGTGCCAGCAGTGAGGCACCATGGGCTCAGCCCCAGCATTTT
TRBV30	TRBJ2-1	TRBD2	CAWSPFSNRGDNEQFF	TGTGCCTGGAGTCCCTTCTCGAATCGGGGGGACAATGAGCAGTTCTTC
TRBV7-2	TRBJ1-1	NA	CASSLGSRAVGEAFF	TGTGCCAGCAGCTTAGGTTCGAGGGCGGTCGGGGAAGCTTTCTTT
TRBV7-8	TRBJ2-1	NA	CASSQQGYNEQFF	TGTGCCAGCAGCCAACAGGGTTACAATGAGCAGTTCTTC
TRBV6-5	TRBJ2-3	NA	CASSRLGDTQYF	TGTGCCAGCAGCCGACTAGGGGATACGCAGTATTTT
TRBV6-1	TRBJ1-5	NA	CASSELWGGHPTQPQHF	TGTGCCAGCAGTGAATTGTGGGGAGGGCACCCCACTCAGCCCCAGCATTTT
TRBV29-1	TRBJ2-1	NA	CSVDSGLLNEQFF	TGCAGCGTTGATAGCGGCCTGCTCAATGAGCAGTTCTTC
TRBV29-1	TRBJ2-1	TRBD2	CSAGTSGNNEQFF	TGCAGTGCCGGGACTAGCGGGAACAATGAGCAGTTCTTC
TRBV5-1	TRBJ1-2	TRBD1	CASSLGPGQAFWTNYGYTF	TGCGCCAGCAGCTTGGGCCCCGGACAGGCTTTCTGGACTAACTATGGCTACACCTTC
TRBV4-3	TRBJ2-3	TRBD2	CASSQGASGRVTDTQYF	TGCGCCAGCAGCCAAGGGGCTAGCGGGAGGGTCACAGATACGCAGTATTTT
TRBV6-8	TRBJ2-7	TRBD2	CASSPGTSGRVHEQYF	TGTGCCAGCAGCCCCGGGACTAGCGGGAGGGTCCACGAGCAGTACTTC
TRBV18	TRBJ2-5	TRBD2	CASSPLTSGRETQYF	TGTGCCAGCTCACCATTGACTAGCGGGAGGGAGACCCAGTACTTC
TRBV6-1	TRBJ1-2	NA	CASSEVRQAIYGYTF	TGTGCCAGCAGTGAAGTAAGACAGGCCATCTATGGCTACACCTTC
TRBV30	TRBJ2-7	NA	CAGGFRGGSYEQYF	TGTGCCGGCGGCTTTAGGGGAGGCTCCTACGAGCAGTACTTC
TRBV30	TRBJ2-7	NA	CAWNKRNYEQYF	TGTGCCTGGAACAAGCGGAATTACGAGCAGTACTTC
TRBV19	TRBJ2-7	TRBD1	CASSTARTGGSYEQYF	TGTGCCAGTAGTACCGCGAGGACAGGGGGCTCCTACGAGCAGTACTTC
TRBV11-3	TRBJ2-1	NA	CASSRRGGQFF	TGTGCCAGCAGCCGTAGGGGTGGGCAGTTCTTC
TRBV6-5	TRBJ2-1	TRBD2	CASSYGLAGGGEQFF	TGTGCCAGCAGTTACGGACTAGCGGGAGGGGGTGAGCAGTTCTTC
TRBV7-2	TRBJ1-2	TRBD1	CASSDRDRSNYGYTF	TGTGCCAGCAGCGACCGGGACAGGAGCAACTATGGCTACACCTTC
TRBV5-1	TRBJ2-7	NA	CASSLSPQAGAYEQYF	TGCGCCAGCAGCTTGTCTCCCCAGGCCGGCGCCTACGAGCAGTACTTC
TRBV28	TRBJ1-1	NA	CASGPVRNTEAFF	TGTGCCAGTGGGCCGGTCCGGAACACTGAAGCTTTCTTT
TRBV6-5	TRBJ2-7	NA	CASSLRGGSYEQYF	TGTGCCAGCAGTCTACGAGGTGGATCCTACGAGCAGTACTTC
TRBV13	TRBJ2-2	NA	CASSPGLELFF	TGTGCCAGCAGCCCTGGACTGGAGCTGTTTTTT
TRBV14	TRBJ2-1	TRBD2	CASSQEKALAGVDEQFF	TGTGCCAGCAGCCAAGAAAAGGCCCTAGCGGGAGTTGATGAGCAGTTCTTC
TRBV6-5	TRBJ2-7	TRBD1	CASRDRGLNTYEQYF	TGTGCCAGCAGGGACAGGGGGTTGAACACCTACGAGCAGTACTTC
TRBV27	TRBJ2-7	TRBD1	CASSFGQGFAYEQYF	TGTGCCAGCAGTTTCGGACAGGGATTTGCCTACGAGCAGTACTTC
TRBV18	TRBJ1-5	TRBD1	CASSQGAGEQPQHF	TGTGCCAGCTCGCAGGGGGCAGGGGAGCAGCCCCAGCATTTT
TRBV13	TRBJ2-2	TRBD2	CASSSRTSGSKARNTGELFF	TGTGCCAGCAGCTCTAGGACTAGCGGGAGTAAAGCGAGAAACACCGGGGAGCTGTTTTTT
TRBV13	TRBJ2-1	NA	CASSLRKRSNNEQFF	TGTGCCAGCAGCTTAAGGAAGCGATCCAACAATGAGCAGTTCTTC
TRBV5-1	TRBJ2-3	TRBD1	CASSLGQGALPDTQYF	TGCGCCAGCAGCTTGGGACAGGGCGCCCTCCCAGATACGCAGTATTTT
TRBV4-2	TRBJ2-5	NA	CASSQLVGAQETQYF	TGTGCCAGCAGCCAATTGGTGGGAGCCCAAGAGACCCAGTACTTC
TRBV29-1	TRBJ2-7	NA	CSVYWTVDPVRLNF	TGCAGCGTTTACTGGACAGTCGACCCCGTTCGCTTGAACTTC
TRBV6-5	TRBJ2-7	TRBD1	CASSYDRGYEQYF	TGTGCCAGCAGTTACGACAGGGGTTACGAGCAGTACTTC